This record looks at one T cell receptor beta chain sequence and its context. In this sample, this clone turned up a few times. This receptor's antigen is unknown. The sample holds no much larger clone one base away, and base qualities are not on file. The source of the sample is a study of beta chain features in type 1 diabetes (dated by TCRdb to about 2018). With respect to the entire study: Patients and healthy donors did not differ in mean age, gender distribution, total cell number or subset yield. Across all samples, some 99 million sorted cells were examined, and cell number per subset correlated strongly with RNA yield. The study compared the TCRB repertoires of sorted circulating CD4+ T cell subsets in recently diagnosed type 1 diabetes patients with those in matched healthy donors. Regulatory and stem cell-like memory subsets were obtained from only 8 patients and about eight healthy donors, while naive and central memory subsets were obtained from all 28 donors.

From each donor, a single peripheral blood sample of roughly 0.11 L on average was drawn into heparinised tubes. Using a panel that included CD45RO, CCR7, CD25, CD127, CD95 and CD27, naive, central memory, regulatory and stem cell-like memory CD4+ T cells were sorted on a BD FACSAria II. Purity was above 95% for every sorted population. Right away, PBMCs were isolated by Lymphoprep density gradient centrifugation and were stained directly, with no culture step. Samples were stained and sorted in pairs, with one healthy donor and one patient per experiment, so that batch effects were minimized. Study-wide conclusions, independent of this receptor: Shorter templates might be favored by PCR, yet because patient and control samples were amplified and corrected together, any such skew would affect both groups equally. Fewer insertions and more nucleotide deletions at VDJ recombination sites were observed in patients with type 1 diabetes, implying thymic rearrangement abnormalities. Type 1 diabetes patients showed a moderate but significant shortening of TCRB CDR3 length in all four CD4+ subsets. Because small numbers of individuals were included in the HLA sub-analyses, any influence of HLA type on TCRB rearrangement was left unresolved. Because cDNA was sequenced instead of genomic DNA, activated cells with high expression could be over-represented, although the groups did not differ in activation or CD3 levels. Naive, central memory and regulatory TCRB repertoires appeared more similar among patients than among healthy donors.

The entire amount of isolated RNA was reverse transcribed using the High Capacity cDNA Reverse Transcription Kit, so the sequenced TCRB transcripts were expressed ones. Deep immunoSEQ sequencing was performed on naive, central memory and regulatory T cell samples, with an average of around 3.4 million total reads per sample. Sorted cells were lysed in RLT buffer, and RNA was extracted using DNase-treated RNeasy Micro or Mini kits according to cell number. To prevent cross-contamination, every cell subset was processed on its own, while patient and healthy donor samples were processed together. TCRB sequences were amplified from cDNA with the immunoSEQ multiplex PCR, producing 87-bp fragments spanning the CDR3 region. Sequencing of the amplicons was done on the Illumina HiSeq platform. In the original analysis: Synthetic template baselines were used to correct PCR bias computationally, reads within Hamming distance 2 were collapsed together, and singletons that could not be merged were discarded. Reads were aligned to IMGT to assign V, D and J genes, CDR3 length, and insertions or deletions at six rearrangement sites. Within each subset, clonotype counts were normalized to sorted cell number, after which true diversity and Gini coefficients were computed with the tcR R package. The overlap coefficient, calculated on TCRB nucleotide sequences, was used to quantify repertoire sharing. Out-of-frame TCRB sequences from naive cells were analyzed as a proxy for the pre-selection repertoire. TCRdb mirrors the immuneACCESS table, restricted to in-frame sequences. Some clones are absent from its copies; in checked studies, under half trace to an unresolved V gene, and the reason for the others is unknown. That table supplies the V and J calls and clone size; D and trimming were determined from the DNA. Present in this sample are about 330,000 clones, 11% of which were seen just once. Clones ranked in the top ten supply over 0.015% of the sample.

From a lookup of the germline V gene, CDR1 and CDR2 are SNHLY and FYNNEI. From the cysteine up to the phenylalanine, the CDR3 has a length of 13 residues. The entry retains the CDR3 DNA only, 39 bases that are in frame from base 1. Trimming takes 3 bases from V and 7 bases from J, and the germline ends sit 12 bases apart. The rearranged segments are TRBV2 and TRBJ1-1, with no reliable assignment of the D segment. The sequence came from a woman aged 25-40 years in good health. Sequencing input: naive CD4+ T cells from blood. Interpreted using the paper, the cell subset or site label stands for: true naive CD4+ T cells. The DNA sequence is TGTGCCAGCAGTGATTGGGAGGTCGGTGAAGCTTTCTTT. It translates to CASSDWEVGEAFF.